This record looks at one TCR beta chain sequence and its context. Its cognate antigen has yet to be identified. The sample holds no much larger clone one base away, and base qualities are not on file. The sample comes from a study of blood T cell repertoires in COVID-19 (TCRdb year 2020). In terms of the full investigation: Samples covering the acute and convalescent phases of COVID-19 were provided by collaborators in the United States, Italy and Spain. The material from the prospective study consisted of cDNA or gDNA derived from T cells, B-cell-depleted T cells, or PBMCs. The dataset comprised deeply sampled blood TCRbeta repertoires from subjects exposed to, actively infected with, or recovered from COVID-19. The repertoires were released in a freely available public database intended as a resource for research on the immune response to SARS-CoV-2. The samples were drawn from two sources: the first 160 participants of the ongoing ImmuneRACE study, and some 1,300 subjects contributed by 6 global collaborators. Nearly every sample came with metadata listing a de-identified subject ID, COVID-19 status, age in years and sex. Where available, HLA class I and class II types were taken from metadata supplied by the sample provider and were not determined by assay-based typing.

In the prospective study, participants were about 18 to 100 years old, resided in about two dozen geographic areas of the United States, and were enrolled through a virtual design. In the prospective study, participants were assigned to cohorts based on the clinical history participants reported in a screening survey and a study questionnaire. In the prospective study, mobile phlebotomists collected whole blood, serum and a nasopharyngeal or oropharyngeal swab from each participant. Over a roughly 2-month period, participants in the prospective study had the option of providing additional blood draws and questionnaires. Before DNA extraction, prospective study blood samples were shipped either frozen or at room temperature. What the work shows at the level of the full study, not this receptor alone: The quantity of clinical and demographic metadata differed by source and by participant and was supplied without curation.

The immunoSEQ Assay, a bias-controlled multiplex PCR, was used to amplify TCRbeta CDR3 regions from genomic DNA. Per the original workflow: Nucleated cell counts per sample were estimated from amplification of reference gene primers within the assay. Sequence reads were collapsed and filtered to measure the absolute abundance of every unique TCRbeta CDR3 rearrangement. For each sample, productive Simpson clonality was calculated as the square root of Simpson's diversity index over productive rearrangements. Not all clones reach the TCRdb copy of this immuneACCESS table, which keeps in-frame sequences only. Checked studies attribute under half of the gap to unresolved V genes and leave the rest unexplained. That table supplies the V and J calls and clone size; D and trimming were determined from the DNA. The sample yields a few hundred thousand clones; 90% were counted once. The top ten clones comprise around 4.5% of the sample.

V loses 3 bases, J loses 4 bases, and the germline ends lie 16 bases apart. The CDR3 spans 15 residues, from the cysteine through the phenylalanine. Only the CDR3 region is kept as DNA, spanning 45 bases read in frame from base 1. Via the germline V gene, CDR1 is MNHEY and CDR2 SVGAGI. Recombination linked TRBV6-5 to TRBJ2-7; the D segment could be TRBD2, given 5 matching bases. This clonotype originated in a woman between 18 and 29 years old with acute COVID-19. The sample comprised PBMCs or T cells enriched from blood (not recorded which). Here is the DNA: TGTGCCAGCAGTTATACACGGGGTCCGGGATACGAGCAGTACTTC. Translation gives CASSYTRGPGYEQYF.